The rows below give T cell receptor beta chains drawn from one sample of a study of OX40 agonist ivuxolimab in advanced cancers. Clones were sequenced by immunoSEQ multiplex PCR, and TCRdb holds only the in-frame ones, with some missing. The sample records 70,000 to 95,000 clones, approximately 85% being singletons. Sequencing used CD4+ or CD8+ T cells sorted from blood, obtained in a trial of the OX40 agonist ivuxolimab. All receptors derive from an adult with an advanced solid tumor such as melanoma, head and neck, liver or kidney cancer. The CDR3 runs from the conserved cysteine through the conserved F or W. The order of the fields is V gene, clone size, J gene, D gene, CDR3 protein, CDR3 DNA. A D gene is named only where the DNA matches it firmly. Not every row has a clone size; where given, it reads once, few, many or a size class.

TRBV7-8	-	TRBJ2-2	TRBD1	CASSFGQGEGELFF	TGTGCCAGCAGCTTCGGACAGGGTGAAGGGGAGCTGTTTTTT
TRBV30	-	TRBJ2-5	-	CAWKWPQETQYF	TGTGCCTGGAAGTGGCCACAAGAGACCCAGTACTTC
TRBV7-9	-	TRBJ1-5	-	CASSLERNQPQHF	TGTGCCAGCAGCTTAGAACGCAATCAGCCCCAGCATTTT
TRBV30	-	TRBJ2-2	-	CAWSFGGTVLVNTGELFF	TGTGCCTGGAGTTTCGGCGGGACTGTACTTGTGAACACCGGGGAGCTGTTTTTT
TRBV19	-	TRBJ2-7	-	CASSTKGHPTYEQYF	TGTGCCAGTAGTACAAAGGGACATCCTACCTACGAGCAGTACTTC
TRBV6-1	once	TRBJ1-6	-	CASSGSGHQIAGYNSPLHF	TGTGCCAGCAGTGGTTCGGGACACCAGATCGCGGGGTATAATTCACCCCTCCACTTT
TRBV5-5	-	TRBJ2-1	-	CASSLGAWEQFF	TGTGCCAGCAGCTTAGGAGCGTGGGAGCAGTTCTTC
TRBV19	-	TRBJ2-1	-	CASSKTKFNEQFF	TGTGCCAGTAGTAAGACCAAATTCAATGAGCAGTTCTTC
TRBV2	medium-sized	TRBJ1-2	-	CASSEPALRTVGGYTF	TGTGCCAGCAGTGAACCAGCCCTTCGAACGGTCGGAGGCTACACCTTC
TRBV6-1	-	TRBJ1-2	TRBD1	CASSDPGTGRYGYTF	TGTGCCAGCAGTGACCCCGGGACAGGGAGATATGGCTACACCTTC
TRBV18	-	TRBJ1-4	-	CASSPRGVLRGEKLFF	TGTGCCAGCTCTCCCCGAGGCGTACTAAGGGGGGAAAAACTGTTTTTT
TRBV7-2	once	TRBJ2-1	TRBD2	CASSGPGLAGNEQFF	TGTGCCAGCAGCGGACCCGGACTAGCGGGAAATGAGCAGTTCTTC
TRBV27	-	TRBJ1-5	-	CASSLQGNNQPQHF	TGTGCCAGCAGTCTACAGGGAAACAATCAGCCCCAGCATTTT
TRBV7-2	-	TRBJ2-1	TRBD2	CASSTNHPSGHNEQFF	TGTGCCAGCAGTACCAATCACCCTAGCGGTCACAATGAGCAGTTCTTC
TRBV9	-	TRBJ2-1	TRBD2	CASSPPAGGPRYNEQFF	TGTGCCAGCAGCCCCCCTGCGGGAGGGCCGAGGTACAATGAGCAGTTCTTC
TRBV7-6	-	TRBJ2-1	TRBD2	CASSSGASGGPYNEQFF	TGTGCCAGCAGCTCAGGGGCTAGCGGGGGCCCCTACAATGAGCAGTTCTTC
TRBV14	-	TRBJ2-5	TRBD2	CALPRERERSETQYF	TGTGCCCTACCACGGGAGCGGGAGAGGTCCGAGACCCAGTACTTC
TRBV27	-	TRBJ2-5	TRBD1	CASRHDRGPQETQYF	TGTGCCAGCAGGCATGACAGGGGTCCACAAGAGACCCAGTACTTC
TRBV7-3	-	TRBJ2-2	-	CASSLAGVDTGELFF	TGTGCCAGCAGCTTAGCAGGGGTGGACACCGGGGAGCTGTTTTTT
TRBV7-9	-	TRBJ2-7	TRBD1	CASSRTGYSYEQYF	TGTGCCAGCAGCCGGACAGGCTACTCCTACGAGCAGTACTTC
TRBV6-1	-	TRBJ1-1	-	CASSEVSGFTEAFF	TGTGCCAGCAGTGAAGTATCGGGCTTCACTGAAGCTTTCTTT